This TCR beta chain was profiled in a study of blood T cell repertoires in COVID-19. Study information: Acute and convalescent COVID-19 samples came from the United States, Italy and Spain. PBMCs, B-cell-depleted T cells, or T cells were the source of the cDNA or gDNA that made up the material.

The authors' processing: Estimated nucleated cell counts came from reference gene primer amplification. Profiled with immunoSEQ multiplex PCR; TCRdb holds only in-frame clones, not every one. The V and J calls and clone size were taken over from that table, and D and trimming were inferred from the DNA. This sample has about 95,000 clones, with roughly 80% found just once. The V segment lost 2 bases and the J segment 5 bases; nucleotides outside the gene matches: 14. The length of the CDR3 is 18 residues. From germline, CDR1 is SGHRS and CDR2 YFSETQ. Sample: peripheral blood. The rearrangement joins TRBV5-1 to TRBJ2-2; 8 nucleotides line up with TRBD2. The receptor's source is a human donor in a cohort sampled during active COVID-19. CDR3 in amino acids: CASSFIGLAPSGTGELFF. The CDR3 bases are TGCGCCAGCAGCTTCATCGGACTAGCCCCCAGTGGGACCGGGGAGCTGTTTTTT.